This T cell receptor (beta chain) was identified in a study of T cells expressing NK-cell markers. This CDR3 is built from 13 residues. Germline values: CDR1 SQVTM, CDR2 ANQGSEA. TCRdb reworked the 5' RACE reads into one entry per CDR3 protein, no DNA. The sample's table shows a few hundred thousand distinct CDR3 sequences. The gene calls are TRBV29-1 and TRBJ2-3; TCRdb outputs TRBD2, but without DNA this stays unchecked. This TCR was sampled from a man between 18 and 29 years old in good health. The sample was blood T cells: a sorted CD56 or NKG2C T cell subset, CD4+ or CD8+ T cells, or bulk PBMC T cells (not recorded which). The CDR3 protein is CSVGGRVADTQYF.